The rows below give T cell receptor beta chains drawn from one sample of a study of control samples from healthy donors and cancer patients. Libraries were prepared by immunoSEQ multiplex PCR; TCRdb keeps only in-frame clonotypes and omits some of them. The table shows roughly 120,000 clones, with 85% to 95% occurring only once. The sample taken for sequencing was blood. Receptors originate from a man aged 25-45 years in good health. Both conserved end residues are part of each CDR3. A D gene is named only where the DNA matches it firmly. Clone size appears in some rows only: once, few, many, or a class for an expanded clone.

d_call	v_call	clone_size	j_call	cdr3_aa	cdr3_nt
.	TRBV4-3	.	TRBJ1-2	CASSQVGRSYDYGYTF	TGCGCCAGCAGCCAAGTTGGCAGGTCGTACGACTATGGCTACACCTTC
TRBD1	TRBV4-3	.	TRBJ1-6	CASSQDPGQGWSPLHF	TGCGCCAGCAGCCAGGACCCGGGACAGGGTTGGTCACCCCTCCACTTT
TRBD1	TRBV6-2/TRBV6-3	.	TRBJ2-1	CASSEGQGARNEQFF	TGTGCCAGCAGTGAGGGACAGGGGGCGCGCAATGAGCAGTTCTTC
.	TRBV6-2/TRBV6-3	.	TRBJ1-5	CASSYTVRSGKLYNQPQHF	TGTGCCAGCAGTTACACTGTCCGTTCTGGGAAGCTTTACAATCAGCCCCAGCATTTT
TRBD1	TRBV28	.	TRBJ1-5	CASSPTGAGNQPQHF	TGTGCCAGCAGTCCTACAGGGGCGGGAAATCAGCCCCAGCATTTT
.	TRBV19	.	TRBJ1-4	CASSTIGLRVNEKLFF	TGTGCCAGTAGCACCATAGGCTTGCGTGTGAATGAAAAACTGTTTTTT
.	TRBV27	.	TRBJ1-3	CASSPTGYGNTIYF	TGTGCCAGCAGCCCAACAGGGTACGGAAACACCATATATTTT
.	TRBV7-8	.	TRBJ2-2	CASSLANPGTGELFF	TGTGCCAGCAGCTTAGCAAATCCGGGGACCGGGGAGCTGTTTTTT
TRBD1	TRBV12-3/TRBV12-4	.	TRBJ2-2	CASSLGQAGELFF	TGTGCCAGCAGTTTGGGACAGGCCGGGGAGCTGTTTTTT
.	TRBV29-1	.	TRBJ1-2	CSVQGNYGYTF	TGCAGCGTGCAGGGGAACTATGGCTACACCTTC
TRBD1	TRBV3-1/TRBV3-2	.	TRBJ2-3	CASSPGQGAKTDTQYF	TGTGCCAGCAGCCCGGGACAGGGGGCAAAAACAGATACGCAGTATTTT
.	TRBV19	.	TRBJ2-1	CASSISQGSYNEQFF	TGTGCCAGTAGTATCTCGCAGGGATCATACAATGAGCAGTTCTTC
.	TRBV6-6	once	TRBJ1-5	CASSYKGGNQPQHF	TGTGCCAGCAGTTACAAGGGTGGCAATCAGCCCCAGCATTTT
TRBD1	TRBV6-2/TRBV6-3	once	TRBJ2-5	CASSAGGTETQYF	TGTGCCAGCAGTGCAGGGGGTACGGAGACCCAGTACTTC
.	TRBV6-5	.	TRBJ2-7	CASSPWDGTYEQYF	TGTGCCAGCAGTCCGTGGGACGGCACCTACGAGCAGTACTTC
TRBD1	TRBV18	.	TRBJ1-6	CASSRTGAKNSPLHF	TGTGCCAGCTCACGAACAGGGGCCAAAAATTCACCCCTCCACTTT
.	TRBV25-1	.	TRBJ2-7	CASSEFQRGEQYF	TGTGCCAGCAGTGAATTTCAACGTGGCGAGCAGTACTTC
.	TRBV7-9	once	TRBJ2-5	CASSLTPRSRETQYF	TGTGCCAGCAGCCTTACCCCTAGGTCGAGAGAGACCCAGTACTTC
.	TRBV10-3	.	TRBJ2-6	CAISESGRVGANVLTF	TGTGCCATCAGTGAGTCAGGAAGGGTTGGGGCCAACGTCCTGACTTTC
TRBD1	TRBV27	.	TRBJ1-5	CASRGQGLNQPQHF	TGTGCCAGCAGGGGACAGGGGCTCAATCAGCCCCAGCATTTT
.	TRBV7-6	.	TRBJ2-7	CASSLAAGETYEQYF	TGTGCCAGCAGCTTAGCAGCAGGGGAGACCTACGAGCAGTACTTC
.	TRBV11-3	once	TRBJ1-6	CASSLSPNSPLHF	TGTGCCAGCAGCTTATCCCCAAATTCACCCCTCCACTTT
.	TRBV29-1	.	TRBJ1-3	CSVLGQPGNTIYF	TGCAGCGTCCTCGGACAACCTGGAAACACCATATATTTT
.	TRBV7-9	.	TRBJ2-1	CASSFWAAPSYNEQFF	TGTGCCAGCAGCTTTTGGGCGGCCCCCTCCTACAATGAGCAGTTCTTC
.	TRBV2	.	TRBJ2-7	CASTTLSSYEQYF	TGTGCCAGCACGACCCTATCCTCCTACGAGCAGTACTTC
.	TRBV7-2	.	TRBJ2-1	CASSARPGTGPGEQFF	TGTGCCAGCAGCGCCCGCCCCGGGACGGGGCCTGGGGAGCAGTTCTTC
TRBD1	TRBV28	.	TRBJ2-2	CASRDRGRPGELFF	TGTGCCAGCAGGGACAGGGGGCGCCCCGGGGAGCTGTTTTTT
.	TRBV7-9	.	TRBJ1-1	CASSLTSGDLPAFF	TGTGCCAGCAGCCTGACGTCGGGCGATTTGCCAGCTTTCTTT
.	TRBV6-2/TRBV6-3	few	TRBJ2-7	CASSSSSLSIVYEQYF	TGTGCCAGCAGCTCCAGCTCCTTGAGTATAGTCTACGAGCAGTACTTC
.	TRBV18	.	TRBJ1-1	CASSDGRSLAFF	TGTGCCAGCTCGGACGGCCGGAGCTTGGCTTTCTTT
.	TRBV7-8	.	TRBJ1-1	CASSPAMRQPNTEAFF	TGTGCCAGCAGCCCCGCGATGAGACAGCCGAACACTGAAGCTTTCTTT
TRBD2	TRBV3-1/TRBV3-2	.	TRBJ2-5	CASSQDRGLAGEAQYF	TGTGCCAGCAGCCAAGACCGGGGACTAGCGGGGGAGGCCCAGTACTTC